Presented here are 28 T cell receptor delta chains from one specimen sequenced in a study of gamma-delta T cells after stem cell transplantation. TCRdb reprocessed the RT-PCR reads using CATT. The sample has 1,400 to 1,500 delta-chain clones, around 43% seen once. Material for sequencing was gamma-delta T cells. These TCRs come from a human donor. It is not recorded whose cells these are; they may come from a transplant donor.

This clone was found a few times. V is TRDV2 and J is TRDJ3, with 7 bases identical to TRDD3. The J segment lost 0 bases and the V segment lost 1 base, leaving 5 bases of the junction unmatched. The CDR3 runs 18 residues. Germline V gene sequence: CDR1 GEAIGNYY, CDR2 EKD. This CDR3 is CACDTAGGYSWDTRQMFF. The DNA for the CDR3 is TGTGCCTGTGACACGGCTGGGGGTTACTCCTGGGACACCCGACAGATGTTTTTC.

About this clone itself: The junction does not match germline at one end; this may be a read error. J is TRDJ1 and V is TRDV2; D tentatively reads TRDD2 or TRDD3 (5 bases each). Germline lookup yields CDR1 GEAIGNYY and CDR2 EKD. The CDR3 runs to 19 residues. The CDR3 is CASDTVGAGVLDYTDKLIF. The CDR3 nucleotides read TGTGCCTCTGACACCGTGGGAGCGGGGGTCCTAGATTACACCGATAAACTCATCTTT.

Concerning this clone itself: This likely came from a read error, as a far larger clone is one base away. The gene calls are TRDV2 and TRDJ3; 7 bases are a match to TRDD3. Germline trimming cut 0 bases from V and 1 base from J; bases unmatched to any gene: 26. The length of the CDR3 is 25 residues. Germline values: CDR1 GEAIGNYY, CDR2 EKD. Written as DNA, the CDR3 is TGTGCCTGTGACACCGTGAGTGGATGGGGGACCCTGCTTCGTTTATCGTCCTGGGACACCCGACAGATGTTTTTC. Protein: CACDTVSGWGTLLRLSSWDTRQMFF.

The chain carries TRDV2 and TRDJ1, with TRDD3 matching 10 bases. V lost 3 bases, J lost 5 bases, and 14 bases stayed unmatched. The CDR3 loop spans 17 amino acids. Per the germline V gene, CDR1 is GEAIGNYY and CDR2 is EKD. CDR3 sequence: CACDPVLGDPKEDKLIF. The CDR3 DNA follows: TGTGCCTGTGACCCTGTACTGGGGGATCCGAAGGAGGATAAACTCATCTTT.

V usage is TRDV2 and J usage is TRDJ1; the D is unclear. The germline CDR1 and CDR2 sequences are GEAIGNYY and EKD. This CDR3 contains 16 residues. The ends were cut back, 3 bases at V and 0 bases at J, with 16 bases in the middle. CDR3 region: CACDVLGECNTDKLIF. As DNA, the CDR3 is TGTGCCTGTGACGTTTTAGGAGAATGCAACACCGATAAACTCATCTTT.

This clone is termed large. This sample also contains other DNA sequences that code for the same CDR3. The gene calls are TRDV2 and TRDJ1; TRDD3 aligns across 10 bases. Losses at the gene ends were 1 base for V and 0 bases for J; bases not matched to a gene: 7. Germline V CDR1 and CDR2: GEAIGNYY, EKD. The CDR3 is 17 residues long. Written as DNA, the CDR3 is TGTGCCTGTGACACTCTTACTGGGGGATCGTACACCGATAAACTCATCTTT. Encoded protein: CACDTLTGGSYTDKLIF.

In this sample, this clone turned up a few times. A much larger clone differs from this one at a single base, so this may be a read error. The V gene is TRDV2, the J gene TRDJ1; unclear D gene. Germline CDR1 and CDR2: GEAIGNYY and EKD. The CDR3 sequence is 15 residues long. The CDR3, as DNA: TGTGCCCGTGACACCGTCTCCCTCCACACCGATAAACTCATCTTT. This sequence encodes CARDTVSLHTDKLIF.

The CDR3 spells CACDLTGTHSWDTRQMFF. CDR3 in DNA: TGTGCCTGTGACCTTACTGGGACCCACTCCTGGGACACCCGACAGATGTTTTTC. V is TRDV2 and J is TRDJ3; D is perhaps TRDD3 (6 bases). The CDR3 sequence is 18 residues long. Per the germline V gene, CDR1 is GEAIGNYY and CDR2 is EKD. Trimming removed 3 bases from V and 0 bases from J, with 14 bases in between.

For this clone: A read error may produce the germline difference seen at one junction end. The chain combines TRDV1 with TRDJ1, with 10 bases that match TRDD3. CDR1 is TSWWSYY, CDR2 QGS, per germline. There are 22 residues in the CDR3. The DNA for the CDR3 is TGTGCTCTTGGGGAAGCCCAGTTCCTACGCGCGTGGTGGGGGATACACACCGATAAACTCACCTTT. Amino acids: CALGEAQFLRAWWGIHTDKLTF.

Notes on this clone: The junction departs from the called germline gene at one end, perhaps through a read error. This chain connects TRDV1 to TRDJ2, with 7 bases identical to TRDD3. This CDR3 has 20 amino acids. The germline V gene has CDR1 TSWWSYY and CDR2 QGS. CDR3 in DNA: TGTGCTCTTGGGGACCTGGACTGGGGAACACTTAGGATCTTGACAGCACAACCCTTCTTT. As protein: CALGDLDWGTLRILTAQPFF.

To note about this clone: A much larger clone differs from this one at a single base, so this may be a read error. This chain uses TRDV1 with TRDJ1, with D perhaps TRDD2 (5 bases). CDR1 TSWWSYY and CDR2 QGS come from the germline V gene. The CDR3 runs to 22 residues. The V and J ends lost 1 base and 0 bases respectively, with 30 bases between them. CDR3 in amino acids: CALGEPPPPLLLRPSYTDKLIF. CDR3 nucleotide sequence: TGTGCTCTTGGGGAACCTCCCCCACCCCTTCTTCTTCGGCCATCGTACACCGATAAACTCATCTTT.

Concerning this clone itself: This may be a read error, as it is one base from a much larger clone. The chain uses TRDV1 and TRDJ1, with D tentatively TRDD2 (7 bases). Trimming took off 0 bases at V and 0 bases at J, with 50 bases between the two ends. The CDR3 loop spans 29 amino acids. Germline V CDR1 and CDR2: TSWWSYY, QGS. The CDR3 coding sequence is TGTGCTCTTGGGGAACTGGGTTTCTTCCTAAGGCCGCCTGGGGACTGGATGGGAGTAGGTACTTCCTACACCGATAAACTCATCTTT. It encodes CALGELGFFLRPPGDWMGVGTSYTDKLIF.

This clone counts as large. This chain connects TRDV2 to TRDJ2, with 12 bases aligning to TRDD3. The CDR3 contains 19 residues. Germline assignment: CDR1 GEAIGNYY and CDR2 EKD. V lost 0 bases, J lost 4 bases, and 11 bases stayed unmatched. CDR3 DNA: TGTGCCTGTGACACCGTGGAAGACTGGGGGATACCTACGACAGCACAACTCTTCTTT. Its protein product is CACDTVEDWGIPTTAQLFF.

Turning to this clone: Given a much more abundant clone one base away, this may be a read error. The sample holds other DNA sequences that translate to the same CDR3. The DNA of the CDR3 is TGTGCCTGTCTACTGGGGGAAAGCTCCTGGGACACCCGACAGATGTTCTTC. It codes for CACLLGESSWDTRQMFF. The genes are TRDV2 and TRDJ3; 9 nucleotides match TRDD3. Germline V gives CDR1 GEAIGNYY, CDR2 EKD. The CDR3 extends over 17 amino acids.

This chain joins TRDV2 and TRDJ1; the match to TRDD3 covers 10 bases. Trimming removed 1 base from V and 0 bases from J; junction bases left unmatched: 10. The CDR3 runs 18 residues. From germline, CDR1 is GEAIGNYY and CDR2 EKD. The CDR3 nucleotides read TGTGCCTGTGACACGATCCTGGGGGATATAGGGTACACCGATAAACTCATCTTT. Translation: CACDTILGDIGYTDKLIF.

This clone has just a few counts. The V and J genes are TRDV2 and TRDJ1; 12 bases map to TRDD3. CDR1 is GEAIGNYY, CDR2 EKD, per germline. Unmatched junction bases numbered 15, after V lost 5 bases and J lost 0 bases. The CDR3 runs 19 residues. The CDR3 protein is CACGNLLGDTRLDTDKLIF. The CDR3 region has the DNA TGTGCCTGTGGCAATTTACTGGGGGATACCCGTTTGGACACCGATAAACTCATCTTT.

V usage is TRDV2 and J usage is TRDJ1, with 9 bases lining up with TRDD3. Germline lookup yields CDR1 GEAIGNYY and CDR2 EKD. The CDR3 has 17 residues. J gave up 1 base and V 7 bases, and 15 bases lay outside the gene matches. The DNA of the CDR3 is TGTGCCTGCAGATCCACCCAAGGCTGGGGGATCACCGATAAACTCATCTTT. This sequence encodes CACRSTQGWGITDKLIF.

This clone has only a few counts. The sample carries other DNA sequences with the same CDR3. This rearrangement joins TRDV2 to TRDJ3, with TRDD3 as a possible D gene (6 bases). Germline V gene data show CDR1 as GEAIGNYY and CDR2 as EKD. The V end was cut by 0 bases, the J end by 0 bases, with 11 bases between. The CDR3 spans 18 residues. The chain's CDR3 is CACDTLGGSSWDTRQMFF. The CDR3 DNA reads TGTGCCTGTGACACCTTGGGGGGAAGCTCCTGGGACACCCGACAGATGTTTTTC.

This clone turned up a few times. The chain's CDR3 is CACDTLGDRSDKLIF. CDR3 nucleotide sequence: TGTGCCTGTGACACGCTGGGGGATCGGTCCGATAAACTCATCTTT. The chain recombines TRDV2 with TRDJ1; 9 bases line up with TRDD3. Trimming took 1 base from V and 3 from J; bases not matched to a gene: 5. In germline, CDR1 is GEAIGNYY, CDR2 EKD. The CDR3 loop spans 15 amino acids.

This clone was seen a few times. At one end, the junction sequence differs from germline, possibly due to a read error. This chain links TRDV1 with TRDJ4; 11 nucleotides line up with TRDD3. The CDR3 contains 23 residues. Germline CDR1 TSWWSYY, CDR2 QGS. The CDR3 is CALGDSINFVLWGILSSARPLIF. CDR3 DNA: TGTGCCCTTGGGGACTCAATCAACTTCGTTCTCTGGGGGATACTGTCTTCGGCCAGACCCCTGATCTTT.

This sequence joins TRDV2 and TRDJ1, with TRDD3 matching 9 bases. Germline assignment: CDR1 GEAIGNYY and CDR2 EKD. The CDR3 sequence is 18 residues long. Trimming removed 3 bases from V and 0 bases from J; junction bases left unmatched: 13. CDR3 in DNA: TGTGCCTGTGACCCAGTACTGGGGGAAATGATGTACACCGATAAACTCATCTTT. Amino acid sequence: CACDPVLGEMMYTDKLIF.

As concerns this clone: A far larger clone is off by one base, so a read error is likely. Other DNA sequences of this sample code for an identical CDR3. The chain uses TRDV1 and TRDJ1; D uncertain. CDR1 and CDR2 (germline): TSWWSYY, QGS. V lost 3 bases to trimming and J lost 2 bases, with 34 bases between them. This CDR3 region has 22 residues. Here the CDR3 reads CALGDLRLVWFDTPDYTDKLIF. The CDR3 bases are TGTGCTCTTGGGGACTTACGGCTGGTTTGGTTTGACACTCCCGACTATACCGATAAACTCATCTTT.

The V call is TRDV2, the J call TRDJ1; 12 nucleotides line up with TRDD3. The CDR3 has 19 residues. After removal of 0 bases from V and 1 base from J, the junction contained 11 bases not matched to a gene. The germline CDR1 and CDR2 sequences are GEAIGNYY and EKD. The CDR3 coding sequence is TGTGCCTGTGACACCGTGGAGTCCTGGGGGATACGGGGCACCGATAAACTCATCTTT. Translated: CACDTVESWGIRGTDKLIF.

Turning to this clone: This sequence is one base from a far larger clone and is likely a read error. Other DNA sequences of this sample code for an identical CDR3. CDR3 amino acids: CALGDLRLVWFDTPDYTDKLIF. The CDR3 bases are TGTGCTCTTGGGGACTTACGGCTGGTCTGGTTTGACACTCCCGACTACACCGATAAACTCATCTTT. This sequence joins TRDV1 and TRDJ1; D remains ambiguous. This CDR3 is built from 22 residues. Germline V lookup: CDR1 TSWWSYY, CDR2 QGS. V was trimmed by 3 bases and J by 0 bases, leaving 32 bases between them.

This clone has just one count. A single base is all that separates this from a far larger clone, so a read error is likely. The V gene is TRDV2, the J gene TRDJ1, with 8 bases that match TRDD3. This CDR3 contains 16 residues. With 2 bases clipped from V and 4 bases from J, the junction kept 11 bases outside the gene matches. The germline V gene has CDR1 GEAIGNYY and CDR2 EKD. CDR3 bases: TGTGCCTGTGACATGATGATGCGGGATACGCGCGATAAACTCATCTTT. This encodes CACDMMMRDTRDKLIF.

A word on this clone: A far larger clone is only one base removed, so a read error is likely. Different DNA sequences within this sample yield the same CDR3. The genes are TRDV1 and TRDJ1; D is unclear. The CDR3 extends over 22 amino acids. The germline CDR1 and CDR2 sequences are TSWWSYY and QGS. The CDR3 region has the DNA TGTGCTCTTGGGGACTTACGGCTGGTTTGGTTTGACACTCCCGACTACACCGATAAACTTATCTTT. Residues: CALGDLRLVWFDTPDYTDKLIF.

This clone showed up just a few times. This chain uses TRDV1 with TRDJ1; TRDD3 matches at 9 bases. CDR3 length equals 20 residues. Germline loops: CDR1 TSWWSYY, CDR2 QGS. The V gene end was trimmed by 0 bases and the J gene end by 1 base; junction bases not matched to a gene: 15. This CDR3 is CALGELDLLVWGIFTDKLIF. CDR3 nucleotide sequence: TGTGCTCTTGGGGAACTAGACCTACTGGTCTGGGGGATTTTCACCGATAAACTCATCTTT.

J is TRDJ1 and V is TRDV1; 13 bases are a match to TRDD3. The CDR3 is made up of 22 amino acids. Germline V gene lookup returns CDR1 TSWWSYY and CDR2 QGS. V dropped 4 bases and J dropped 2; count of bases not matched to a gene: 22. The CDR3 nucleotides are TGTGCTCTTGGGGTTCCCTTCCTCGACTCTACTGGGGGATACGCAACGACCGATAAACTCATCTTT. Translated: CALGVPFLDSTGGYATTDKLIF.